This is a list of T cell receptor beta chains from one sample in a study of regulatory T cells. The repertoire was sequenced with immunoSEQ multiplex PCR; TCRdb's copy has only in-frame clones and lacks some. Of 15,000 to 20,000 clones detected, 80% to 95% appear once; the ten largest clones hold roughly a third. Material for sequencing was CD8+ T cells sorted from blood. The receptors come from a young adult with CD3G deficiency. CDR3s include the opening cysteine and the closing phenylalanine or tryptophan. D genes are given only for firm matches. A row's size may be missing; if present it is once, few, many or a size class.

CDR3aa: CASSQGGRGRSPLHF
CDR3nt: TGTGCCAGCAGCCAAGGTGGCCGGGGGCGTTCACCCCTCCACTTT
d_gene: -
j_gene: TRBJ1-6
v_gene: TRBV14
abundance: -

CDR3aa: CASSPEAGAYEQYF
CDR3nt: TGTGCCAGCAGCCCCGAGGCGGGGGCCTACGAGCAGTACTTC
d_gene: TRBD2
j_gene: TRBJ2-7
v_gene: TRBV9
abundance: -

CDR3aa: CASSTHFSGNTIYF
CDR3nt: TGTGCCAGTAGTACCCACTTTTCTGGAAACACCATATATTTT
d_gene: -
j_gene: TRBJ1-3
v_gene: TRBV19
abundance: -

CDR3aa: CASGPGQVHEQYF
CDR3nt: TGTGCCAGCGGACCGGGACAGGTCCACGAGCAGTACTTC
d_gene: TRBD1
j_gene: TRBJ2-7
v_gene: TRBV7-9
abundance: -

CDR3aa: CASSMRRQTEAFF
CDR3nt: TGTGCCAGTAGTATGCGGAGACAAACTGAAGCTTTCTTT
d_gene: -
j_gene: TRBJ1-1
v_gene: TRBV19
abundance: -

CDR3aa: CATSPGQGGRLWNIQYF
CDR3nt: TGTGCCACCAGCCCAGGGCAGGGGGGGAGGTTGTGGAACATTCAGTACTTC
d_gene: -
j_gene: TRBJ2-4
v_gene: TRBV15
abundance: -

CDR3aa: CASSVVWSGTQYF
CDR3nt: TGTGCCAGCAGCGTAGTTTGGAGTGGTACGCAGTATTTT
d_gene: -
j_gene: TRBJ2-3
v_gene: TRBV9
abundance: once

CDR3aa: CASSLHSRGADTQYF
CDR3nt: TGTGCCAGCAGCCTGCATTCCAGGGGCGCAGATACGCAGTATTTT
d_gene: -
j_gene: TRBJ2-3
v_gene: TRBV7-2
abundance: -

CDR3aa: CASSPGNYGYTF
CDR3nt: TGCGCCAGCAGCCCAGGGAACTATGGCTACACCTTC
d_gene: -
j_gene: TRBJ1-2
v_gene: TRBV5-1
abundance: -

CDR3aa: CASADGPSYNSPLHF
CDR3nt: TGTGCCAGCGCAGACGGTCCCTCCTATAATTCACCCCTCCACTTT
d_gene: -
j_gene: TRBJ1-6
v_gene: TRBV2
abundance: -

CDR3aa: CASSQELGGYTF
CDR3nt: TGCGCCAGCAGCCAAGAGCTCGGTGGCTACACCTTC
d_gene: -
j_gene: TRBJ1-2
v_gene: TRBV4-1
abundance: -

CDR3aa: CAWTTSGSGEQFF
CDR3nt: TGTGCCTGGACGACTAGCGGGAGTGGTGAGCAGTTCTTC
d_gene: TRBD2
j_gene: TRBJ2-1
v_gene: TRBV30
abundance: -

CDR3aa: CATSRDWSSGGKETQYF
CDR3nt: TGTGCCACCAGCAGAGATTGGTCTAGCGGGGGGAAAGAGACCCAGTACTTC
d_gene: TRBD2
j_gene: TRBJ2-5
v_gene: TRBV15
abundance: -

CDR3aa: CASSSHTDTQYF
CDR3nt: TGCGCCAGCAGCTCACACACAGATACGCAGTATTTT
d_gene: -
j_gene: TRBJ2-3
v_gene: TRBV5-1
abundance: -

CDR3aa: CASSLGQGDYEQYF
CDR3nt: TGTGCCAGCAGCCTCGGACAGGGGGACTACGAGCAGTACTTC
d_gene: TRBD1
j_gene: TRBJ2-7
v_gene: TRBV11-2
abundance: -

CDR3aa: CASSELGQGSYGYTF
CDR3nt: TGTGCCAGCAGTGAATTGGGGCAGGGGAGCTATGGCTACACCTTC
d_gene: -
j_gene: TRBJ1-2
v_gene: TRBV2
abundance: -

CDR3aa: CASSLKLNHEQFF
CDR3nt: TGTGCCAGCAGTTTAAAGCTTAATCATGAGCAGTTCTTC
d_gene: -
j_gene: TRBJ2-1
v_gene: TRBV27
abundance: once

CDR3aa: CASSQERSTGELFF
CDR3nt: TGTGCCAGCAGCCAGGAGCGCAGCACCGGGGAGCTGTTTTTT
d_gene: -
j_gene: TRBJ2-2
v_gene: TRBV7-8
abundance: -

CDR3aa: CASSLEGGSYEQYF
CDR3nt: TGTGCCAGCAGCTTAGAGGGGGGGTCTTACGAGCAGTACTTC
d_gene: -
j_gene: TRBJ2-7
v_gene: TRBV7-2
abundance: once

CDR3aa: CASSQGGRGYEQYF
CDR3nt: TGCGCCAGCAGCCAAGGGGGGCGCGGGTACGAGCAGTACTTC
d_gene: -
j_gene: TRBJ2-7
v_gene: TRBV4-1
abundance: -